Listed here are 15 T cell receptor beta chains from one sample, sequenced in a study of regulatory T cells. Overall study results and limits: In CD3G-deficient patients, conventional CD4+ T cells were enriched for hydrophobic CDR3 residues at positions 6 and 7.

Primers: 52 TRBV forward and 13 TRBJ reverse. Only in-frame clones appear in the TCRdb table, and some are missing; sequencing was by immunoSEQ multiplex PCR. The top ten hold around 8% of the sample, which has fewer than 20,000 clones, 84% seen once. Antigens of these TCRs are unknown. Input material: conventional CD4+ T cells sorted from blood. The receptors shown here come from a person in their thirties with CD3G deficiency.

This clone was counted once. This rearrangement joins TRBV28 to TRBJ2-3, with unresolved D. The V end lost 3 bases, the J end lost 2 bases, and 3 bases lay between the germline ends. CDR1 and CDR2 from the germline V gene are MDHEN and SYDVKM. This CDR3 contains 12 residues. The CDR3 reads CASSLNTDTQYF. In DNA form, the CDR3 reads TGTGCCAGCAGTTTGAACACAGATACGCAGTATTTT.

The J gene is TRBJ1-4, the V gene TRBV5-1; maybe TRBD1 (6 bases). The CDR3 spans 16 residues. The germline gives CDR1 SGHRS, CDR2 YFSETQ. V shed 4 bases and J shed 5 bases, with 18 bases lying between them. CDR3 region: CASSPGQLAQNEKLFF. For the CDR3, the DNA is TGCGCCAGCAGCCCTGGACAGCTTGCCCAGAATGAAAAACTGTTTTTT. The whole variable domain, remainder taken from reference TRBV5-1 and TRBJ1-4, is KAGVTQTPRYLIKTRGQQVTLSCSPISGHRSVSWYQQTPGQGLQFLFEYFSETQRNKGNFPGRFSGRQFSNSRSEMNVSTLELGDSALYLCASSPGQLAQNEKLFFGSGTQLSVL.

This clone was seen just once. J is TRBJ2-7 and V is TRBV30; a weak D match, TRBD1 (6 bases). Germline loops: CDR1 GTSNPN, CDR2 SVGIG (reference sequence). V lost 0 bases, J lost 5 bases, and 11 bases lay in between. There are 13 residues in the CDR3. This CDR3 is CAWSVRPGDEQYF. The CDR3 coding sequence is TGTGCCTGGAGTGTACGTCCAGGGGACGAGCAGTACTTC.

The chain employs TRBV6-5 and TRBJ1-2; D is unclear. Germline values: CDR1 MNHEY, CDR2 SVGAGI. Trimming took off 5 bases at V and 1 base at J, with 5 bases between the two ends. The CDR3 has 12 residues. In DNA form, the CDR3 reads TGTGCCAGCAGTACTGTTAACTATGGCTACACCTTC. Translated: CASSTVNYGYTF.

V and J are TRBV6-6 and TRBJ2-1; 8 bases align to TRBD2. Trimming took 2 bases from V and 6 from J; bases not matched to a gene: 9. This CDR3 comprises 16 residues. Per the germline V gene, CDR1 is MNHNY and CDR2 is SVGAGI (reference sequence). The CDR3: CASSYPSGGGSNEQFF. The CDR3 DNA is TGTGCCAGCAGTTACCCTTCGGGGGGGGGCAGCAATGAGCAGTTCTTC.

The chain recombines TRBV7-8 with TRBJ2-7; tentatively, D is TRBD1 (6 bases). The germline V gene has CDR1 SGHVS and CDR2 FQNEAQ. V lost 0 bases to trimming and J lost 4 bases, with 13 bases between them. The CDR3 is made up of 15 amino acids. CDR3 sequence reads: CASSLASQGNYEQYF. The CDR3 region has the DNA TGTGCCAGCAGCTTAGCGTCACAGGGTAATTACGAGCAGTACTTC.

The chain has TRBV7-9 and TRBJ1-3, with 8 bases aligning to TRBD1. CDR1 and CDR2 from the germline V gene are SEHNR and FQNEAQ (reference sequence). This CDR3 has 15 amino acids. Trimming removed 5 bases from V and 4 bases from J; junction bases left unmatched: 7. CDR3 region: CASSPWTGTGNTIYF. In nucleotides, the CDR3 is TGTGCCAGCAGCCCATGGACAGGGACGGGAAACACCATATATTTT.

The CDR3, as DNA: TGTGCCAGCAATCGGGGGGCCCTCATATTTAACAATGAGCAGTTCTTC. It is translated as CASNRGALIFNNEQFF. This chain joins TRBV28 and TRBJ2-1, with D tentatively TRBD2 (7 bases). The CDR3 sequence is 16 residues long. The germline V gene has CDR1 MDHEN and CDR2 SYDVKM. V was cut by 7 bases and J by 5 bases, with 21 bases left in between. Using reference TRBV28 and TRBJ2-1 for the parts outside the CDR3, the full variable domain is DVKVTQSSRYLVKRTGEKVFLECVQDMDHENMFWYRQDPGLGLRLIYFSYDVKMKEKGDIPEGYSVSREKKERFSLILESASTNQTSMYLCASNRGALIFNNEQFFGPGTRLTVL.

This clone showed up just once. The J gene is TRBJ1-5, the V gene TRBV27; D is ambiguous. The germline V gene has CDR1 MNHEY and CDR2 SMNVEV (reference sequence). V was pared by 3 bases and J by 3 bases, with 6 bases between. The CDR3 runs 13 residues. The CDR3: CASSFKPNQPQHF. CDR3 nucleotide sequence: TGTGCCAGCAGTTTTAAGCCCAATCAGCCCCAGCATTTT.

The CDR3 loop reads CAWSMAYSEAFF. CDR3 coding DNA: TGTGCCTGGAGTATGGCTTACTCGGAAGCTTTCTTT. The chain carries TRBV30 and TRBJ1-1, with D unresolved. The CDR3 totals 12 residues. CDR1 is GTSNPN and CDR2 is SVGIG in the germline V gene (reference sequence). The germline V and J ends were trimmed by 2 bases and 8 bases, with 12 bases remaining between them.

DNA for the CDR3: TGTGCCAGCAGTAGCCCAGGGGGCTCCTACGAGCAGTACTTC. This encodes CASSSPGGSYEQYF. The chain carries TRBV28 and TRBJ2-7, with 7 bases aligning to TRBD1. The CDR3 covers 14 residues. V was clipped by 5 bases and J by 0 bases; unmatched bases: 4. Germline V gene sequence: CDR1 MDHEN, CDR2 SYDVKM.

This clone showed up just a few times. The gene calls are TRBV11-2 and TRBJ2-6; D might be TRBD1 (6 bases). Germline CDR1 reads SGHAT; CDR2 reads FQNNGV. V was shortened by 5 bases and J by 3 bases, with 14 bases between the two germline ends. The CDR3 loop spans 16 amino acids. CDR3 loop: CASSAYSGVGANVLTF. CDR3 sequence (DNA): TGTGCCAGCAGCGCTTATTCAGGGGTTGGGGCCAACGTCCTGACTTTC.

This clone was seen only once. This chain uses TRBV28 with TRBJ1-4; 8 nucleotides align to TRBD1. The CDR3 length is 15 residues. Germline lookup yields CDR1 MDHEN and CDR2 SYDVKM. Germline trimming cut 6 bases from V and 8 bases from J; bases unmatched to any gene: 11. The CDR3 nucleotides are TGTGCCAGCAGGGGGTTCGGACAGGGAGGAGAAAAACTGTTTTTT. Its translation is CASRGFGQGGEKLFF.

This rearrangement joins TRBV5-1 to TRBJ2-5; 7 bases line up with TRBD1. The germline gives CDR1 SGHRS, CDR2 YFSETQ. The CDR3 runs 15 residues. The V segment lost 4 bases and the J segment 7 bases; nucleotides outside the gene matches: 13. The CDR3 DNA sequence: TGCGCCAGCAGCCTTCGACAGGGTATGGTAGGGACCCAGTACTTC. The encoded protein is CASSLRQGMVGTQYF.

This clone was observed a handful of times. Other DNA sequences in the sample encode the same CDR3. In nucleotides, the CDR3 is TGTGCCAGCTCACCCGGACACCCGAACACTGAAGCTTTCTTT. Its translation is CASSPGHPNTEAFF. The gene calls are TRBV18 and TRBJ1-1, with D possibly matching TRBD1 (5 bases). Germline V gene sequence: CDR1 KGHSH, CDR2 LQKENI. The CDR3 extends over 14 amino acids. The V gene lost 3 bases and the J gene lost 1 base, with 9 bases spanning the gap.